The rows below give T cell receptor beta chains drawn from one sample of a study of T cell repertoires in cytomegalovirus infection. MiXCR, run by TCRdb on the reads, gives a single entry per CDR3 protein. The sample includes about 830,000 distinct CDR3 sequences, around a third of them seen just once. These receptors have no known antigen. The specimen comprised cultured CD8+ T cells from PBMCs, sampled from culture after CMV antigen stimulation. These TCRs come from a human donor in good health (CMV status not recorded). Some clones in this sample may be carry-over from other donors' samples. Both conserved end residues are part of each CDR3. D genes are given only for firm matches. Size is stated for part of the rows, as once, few or many counts, or as a class when the clone is expanded.

D	J	V	size	DNA	CDR3
.	TRBJ2-3	TRBV27	.	TGTGCCAGCAGTTTTGGGGGGCCGGCGCAGTATTTT	CASSFGGPAQYF
TRBD2	TRBJ2-5	TRBV5-1	.	TGCGCCAGCAGCCCGGCGGTGGCGGGGGGCGAAGAGACCCAGTACTTC	CASSPAVAGGEETQYF
.	TRBJ2-3	TRBV4-3	.	TGCGCCAGCTCACCGGGCCTCGGCCATGATACGCAGTATTTT	CASSPGLGHDTQYF
.	TRBJ2-1	TRBV29-1	.	TGCAGCGGTTGGGACGGTGAGCAGTTCTTC	CSGWDGEQFF
TRBD1	TRBJ2-1	TRBV7-6	.	TGTGCCAGCAGCACCAGTAAGGACAGGGGACCAAGCTCCTACAATGAGCAGTTCTTC	CASSTSKDRGPSSYNEQFF
.	TRBJ2-1	TRBV6-2/TRBV6-3	.	TGTGCCAGCAGTTGCTCGAGAGGGGGGCGCGAGCAGTTCTTC	CASSCSRGGREQFF
.	TRBJ2-3	TRBV6-2/TRBV6-3	few	TGTGCCAGCAGTTACGAAACTATGCAACCCACAGATACGCAGTATTTT	CASSYETMQPTDTQYF
.	TRBJ1-1	TRBV7-2	few	TGTGCCAGCAGCTTAACCAGGGCAGGGGCTTTTGAAGCTTTCTTT	CASSLTRAGAFEAFF
.	TRBJ2-7	TRBV3-1	.	TGTGCCAGCAGCCGTCCGGGGACGGCCTTCAACGAGCAGTACTTC	CASSRPGTAFNEQYF
.	TRBJ2-5	TRBV7-9	few	TGTGCCAGCAGCAGCCCCCAGACACGTCAGGAGACCCAGTACTTC	CASSSPQTRQETQYF
TRBD2	TRBJ2-1	TRBV24-1	.	TGTGCCACCAGTGGTCCCGGGACTAGCGGGGGATCCTACAATGAGCAGTTCTTC	CATSGPGTSGGSYNEQFF
.	TRBJ1-6	TRBV6-5	.	TGTGCCAGCAGTTACTATGAAAGCTCCTATAATTCACCCCTCCACTTT	CASSYYESSYNSPLHF
.	TRBJ1-6	TRBV5-4	.	TGTGCCAGCAGCTTGGGGGACCAGTATAATTCACCCCTCCACTTT	CASSLGDQYNSPLHF
.	TRBJ1-1	TRBV5-6	.	TGTGCCAGCATGCGGGAGGGGCGACCTCGGCCGGGGACTGAAGCTTTCTTT	CASMREGRPRPGTEAFF
TRBD1	TRBJ1-5	TRBV6-6	few	TGTGCCAGCAGTTACGTGACAGGGGGGGACGGCAGCAATCAGCCCCAGCATTTT	CASSYVTGGDGSNQPQHF
.	TRBJ2-1	TRBV11-2	few	TGTGCCAGCAGCTTAGTTTCGGTACAAGATGAGCAGTTCTTC	CASSLVSVQDEQFF
.	TRBJ2-1	TRBV6-5	few	TGTGCCAGCACTCCAAGGGGATATATCAATGAGCAGTTCTTC	CASTPRGYINEQFF
TRBD1	TRBJ2-1	TRBV7-9	few	TGTGCCAGCAGCCTAGAGACAGGGTGGAGGGAGCAGTTCTTC	CASSLETGWREQFF
.	TRBJ2-5	TRBV7-9	.	TGTGCCAGCAGCTCACCTCAGGGTAAAGAGACCCAGTACTTC	CASSSPQGKETQYF
.	TRBJ2-7	TRBV4-2	.	TGTGCCAGCAGCCAAGATCAAGGGACTTACGTCCCCGGGCAGTACTTC	CASSQDQGTYVPGQYF
.	TRBJ2-1	TRBV10-2	once	TGCGCCAGCAGTTCCCGTGGAGCGGTCGAGCAGTTCTTC	CASSSRGAVEQFF
.	TRBJ1-2	TRBV28	few	TGTGCCAGCAGTTTCCCCGGGGTTTATAACTATGGCTACACCTTC	CASSFPGVYNYGYTF
.	TRBJ2-7	TRBV14	.	TGTGCCAGCAGCCAAAGCAGGGCCCTCTTCCACGAGCAGTACTTC	CASSQSRALFHEQYF
TRBD1	TRBJ2-5	TRBV19	.	TGTGCCAGTAGTATAACAGGGGTGGAACAAGAGACCCAGTACTTC	CASSITGVEQETQYF
.	TRBJ1-2	TRBV7-9	few	TGTGCCAGCAGCTTAGCCCGGGAAGGATATGATGGCTACACCTTC	CASSLAREGYDGYTF
TRBD1	TRBJ1-1	TRBV5-1	few	TGCGCCAGCAGCCCCGGACAGGGTGGGTTGAACACTGAAGCTTTCTTT	CASSPGQGGLNTEAFF
.	TRBJ1-1	TRBV7-8	many	TGTGCCAGCAGCGCCTCGACCTGGAAAGCTTTCTTT	CASSASTWKAFF
.	TRBJ1-6	TRBV7-9	.	TGTGCCAGCAGCTTTATTGAGGCGTCTCTCCACTTT	CASSFIEASLHF
.	TRBJ2-3	TRBV6-5	.	TGTGCCAGCAGTCCGATATTAACCACAGATACGCAGTATTTT	CASSPILTTDTQYF
.	TRBJ2-1	TRBV5-4	few	TGTGCCAGCAGCTATCGGTGGGGGGCGAACAATGAGCAGTTCTTC	CASSYRWGANNEQFF
.	TRBJ2-3	TRBV7-9	once	TGTGCCAGCAGCCCTCCATCGGGGAGAGGCACAGATACGCAGTATTTT	CASSPPSGRGTDTQYF
.	TRBJ2-2	TRBV2	.	TGTGCCAGCGAGGAGACAGCTAACACCGGGGAGCTGTTTTTT	CASEETANTGELFF
TRBD1	TRBJ1-2	TRBV7-8	.	TGTGCCAGCAGCTCGACAGGGCTGCAAGGCTACACCTTC	CASSSTGLQGYTF
.	TRBJ1-1	TRBV14	few	TGTGCCAGCAGCCAAGTACACTACACTGAAGCTTTCTTT	CASSQVHYTEAFF
.	TRBJ2-3	TRBV7-9	few	TGTGCCAGCAGCCCTCCGGTGGGAGATACGCAGTATTTT	CASSPPVGDTQYF
.	TRBJ2-3	TRBV7-9	few	TGTGCCAGCAACGACCCCCAAGCACCAGATACGCAGTATTTT	CASNDPQAPDTQYF
.	TRBJ1-2	TRBV27	.	TGTGCCAGCAGTCCCACCCGACAGTTATCCTATGGCTACACCTTC	CASSPTRQLSYGYTF
.	TRBJ2-2	TRBV24-1	.	TGTGCCACCTCCAGGGGAGGCACCGGGGAGCTGTTTTTT	CATSRGGTGELFF
.	TRBJ2-3	TRBV4-1	few	TGCGCCAGCAGCCAAGATCAGCTTGGGGGGGGCGATACGCAGTATTTT	CASSQDQLGGGDTQYF
TRBD1	TRBJ1-2	TRBV2	.	TGTGACAGCAGCCCGATAGACAGGGGGGAATACGGCTACACCTTC	CDSSPIDRGEYGYTF
TRBD1	TRBJ1-1	TRBV7-9	.	TGTGCCAGCAGCTCCGGGGACAGGGGGCATGGCACTGAAGCTTTCTTT	CASSSGDRGHGTEAFF
.	TRBJ1-1	TRBV27	many	TGTGCCAGCAGTTTTCGGGCCCCGAACACTGAAGCTTTCTTT	CASSFRAPNTEAFF
TRBD2	TRBJ2-3	TRBV10-3	few	TGTGCCACCGCGTTTATGATAGCGGGGGCCAGAAGCAGCACAGATACGCAGTATTTT	CATAFMIAGARSSTDTQYF
TRBD1	TRBJ2-5	TRBV7-6	many	TGTGCCAGCAGCTTAGACCTCTGGGACAGGGACGACGAGACCCAGTACTTC	CASSLDLWDRDDETQYF
.	TRBJ1-2	TRBV7-9	few	TGTGCCAGCAGCTCAGAAATCTCCTATGGCTACACCTTC	CASSSEISYGYTF
.	TRBJ1-6	TRBV7-2	.	TGTGCCAGCAGCCTTCGATGGGACATGGATGGGAGGGTTTCACCCCTCCACTTT	CASSLRWDMDGRVSPLHF
.	TRBJ1-6	TRBV7-2	many	TGTGCCAGCAGCTTAGCGGGGGGCCGCTATAATTCACCCCTCCACTTT	CASSLAGGRYNSPLHF